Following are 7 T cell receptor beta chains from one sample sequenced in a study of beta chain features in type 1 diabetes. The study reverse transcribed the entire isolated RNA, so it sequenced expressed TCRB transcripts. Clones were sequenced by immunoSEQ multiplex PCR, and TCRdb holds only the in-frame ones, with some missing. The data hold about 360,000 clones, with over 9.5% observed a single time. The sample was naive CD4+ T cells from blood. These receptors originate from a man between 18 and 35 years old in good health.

This CDR3 reads CASSPRGTNEKLFF. The CDR3 DNA reads TGTGCCAGCAGCCCCCGGGGGACTAATGAAAAACTGTTTTTT. The chain employs TRBV7-9 and TRBJ1-4; tentatively, D is TRBD1 (5 bases). V was clipped by 5 bases and J by 2 bases, with 9 bases between them. The germline V gene encodes CDR1 SEHNR and CDR2 FQNEAQ (reference sequence). This CDR3 contains 14 residues.

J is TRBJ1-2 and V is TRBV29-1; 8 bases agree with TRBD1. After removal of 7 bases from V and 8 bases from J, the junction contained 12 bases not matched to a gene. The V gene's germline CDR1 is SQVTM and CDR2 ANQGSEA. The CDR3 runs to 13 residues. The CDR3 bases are TGCAGCGCTGATATAGGACAGGGCGGAGGCTACACCTTC. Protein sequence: CSADIGQGGGYTF.

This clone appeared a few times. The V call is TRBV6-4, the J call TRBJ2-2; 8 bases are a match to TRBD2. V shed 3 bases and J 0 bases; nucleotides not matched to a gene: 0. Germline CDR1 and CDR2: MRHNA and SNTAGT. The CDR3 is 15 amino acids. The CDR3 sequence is CASSELAANTGELFF. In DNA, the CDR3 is TGTGCCAGCAGTGAACTAGCGGCGAACACCGGGGAGCTGTTTTTT.

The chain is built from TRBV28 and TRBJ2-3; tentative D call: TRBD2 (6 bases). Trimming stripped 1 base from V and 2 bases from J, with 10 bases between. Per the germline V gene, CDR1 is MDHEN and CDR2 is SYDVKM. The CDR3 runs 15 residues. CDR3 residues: CASSLFGGNTDTQYF. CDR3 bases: TGTGCCAGCAGTTTATTTGGGGGGAACACAGATACGCAGTATTTT.

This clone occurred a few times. The CDR3 DNA sequence: TGTGCCTGGAGTGTCCCAGGGAGGACTGAAGCTTTCTTT. Translated: CAWSVPGRTEAFF. The rearrangement links TRBV30 to TRBJ1-1; D might be TRBD1 (5 bases). The CDR3 runs to 13 residues. The V gene's germline CDR1 is GTSNPN and CDR2 SVGIG (reference sequence). With 0 bases removed from V and 5 bases from J, the gap between germline ends came to 10 bases.

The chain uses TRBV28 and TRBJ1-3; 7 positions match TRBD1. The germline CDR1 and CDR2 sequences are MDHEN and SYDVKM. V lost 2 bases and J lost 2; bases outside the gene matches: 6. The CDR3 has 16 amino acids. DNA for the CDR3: TGTGCCAGCAGTTTAGAGTTCGGGACAGCTGGAAACACCATATATTTT. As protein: CASSLEFGTAGNTIYF.

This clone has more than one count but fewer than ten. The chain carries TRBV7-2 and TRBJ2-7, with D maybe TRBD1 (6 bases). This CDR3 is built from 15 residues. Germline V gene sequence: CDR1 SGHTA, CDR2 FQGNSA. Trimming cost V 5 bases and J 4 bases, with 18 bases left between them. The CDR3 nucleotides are TGTGCCAGCAGCCAGGCCCGACAGGTTGAATACGAGCAGTACTTC. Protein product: CASSQARQVEYEQYF.